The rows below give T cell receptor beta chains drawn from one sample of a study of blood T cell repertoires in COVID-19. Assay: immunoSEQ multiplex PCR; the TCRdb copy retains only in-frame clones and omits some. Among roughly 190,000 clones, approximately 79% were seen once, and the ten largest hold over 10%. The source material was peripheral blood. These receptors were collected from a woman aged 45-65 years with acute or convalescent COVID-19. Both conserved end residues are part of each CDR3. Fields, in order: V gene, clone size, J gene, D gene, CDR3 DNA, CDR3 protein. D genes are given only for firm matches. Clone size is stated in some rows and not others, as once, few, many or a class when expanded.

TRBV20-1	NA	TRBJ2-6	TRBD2	TGCAGTGCTAGTCTAGCGGGTTACTCTGGGGCCAACGTCCTGACTTTC	CSASLAGYSGANVLTF
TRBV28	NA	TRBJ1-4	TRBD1	TGTGCCAGCAGTTTAGAGTCCGGGACAGGGGGAAAACTGTTTTTT	CASSLESGTGGKLFF
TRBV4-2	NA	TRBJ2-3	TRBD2	TGTGCCAGCAGCCCTCTTAGCGGGGGGGGCGCAGATACGCAGTATTTT	CASSPLSGGGADTQYF
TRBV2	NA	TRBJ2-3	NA	TGTGCCAGCAGTGATAACGGGTACACAGATACGCAGTATTTT	CASSDNGYTDTQYF
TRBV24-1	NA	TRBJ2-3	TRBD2	TGTGCCACCGGGACTAGCGGGGGGTCGGCTAGCACAGATACGCAGTATTTT	CATGTSGGSASTDTQYF
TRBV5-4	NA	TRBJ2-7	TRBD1	TGTGCCAGCAAACCGGACCCGAACAGGGGGCTCTCGGACGAGCAGTACTTC	CASKPDPNRGLSDEQYF
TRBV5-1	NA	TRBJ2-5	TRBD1	TGCGCCAGCAGCCGGACAGGAGAGGTTCAAGAGACCCAGTACTTC	CASSRTGEVQETQYF
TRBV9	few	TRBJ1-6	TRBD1	TGTGCCAGCAGCGTAGGGGACAGGGGAAATTCACCCCTCCACTTT	CASSVGDRGNSPLHF
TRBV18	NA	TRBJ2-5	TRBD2	TGTGCCAGCTCACCACAAGCGGGAGGGCCATTCGACTTC	CASSPQAGGPFDF
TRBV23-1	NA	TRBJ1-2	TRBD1	TGCGCCAGCAGTCACGCCGGGACAGCAACCCTTAACTATGGCTACACCTTC	CASSHAGTATLNYGYTF
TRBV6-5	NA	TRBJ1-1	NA	TGTGCCAGCAGTTACTCTAGGGAGAGGCTCACTGAAGCTTTCTTT	CASSYSRERLTEAFF
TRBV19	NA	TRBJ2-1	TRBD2	TGTGCCAGTAGTCTACAGCGGGGTGAGCAGTTCTTC	CASSLQRGEQFF
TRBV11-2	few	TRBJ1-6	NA	TGTGCCAGCAGCTTAGATCGGGGAACCTCGAGCGTACCCCTCCACTTT	CASSLDRGTSSVPLHF
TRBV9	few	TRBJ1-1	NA	TGTGCCAGCAGCATCGGGTCGGAGGGGTTGAACACTGAAGCTTTCTTT	CASSIGSEGLNTEAFF
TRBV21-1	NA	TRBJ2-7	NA	TGTGCCAGCAGCAAAGACGGGCGGGGCGAGCAGTACTTC	CASSKDGRGEQYF
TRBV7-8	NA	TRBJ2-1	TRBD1	TGTGCCAGCAGCTCACCGACAGGGGTGATCAATGAGCAGTTCTTC	CASSSPTGVINEQFF
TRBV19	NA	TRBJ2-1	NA	TGTGCCAGTAGTCCTCGGACAGAGAACAATGAGCAGTTCTTC	CASSPRTENNEQFF